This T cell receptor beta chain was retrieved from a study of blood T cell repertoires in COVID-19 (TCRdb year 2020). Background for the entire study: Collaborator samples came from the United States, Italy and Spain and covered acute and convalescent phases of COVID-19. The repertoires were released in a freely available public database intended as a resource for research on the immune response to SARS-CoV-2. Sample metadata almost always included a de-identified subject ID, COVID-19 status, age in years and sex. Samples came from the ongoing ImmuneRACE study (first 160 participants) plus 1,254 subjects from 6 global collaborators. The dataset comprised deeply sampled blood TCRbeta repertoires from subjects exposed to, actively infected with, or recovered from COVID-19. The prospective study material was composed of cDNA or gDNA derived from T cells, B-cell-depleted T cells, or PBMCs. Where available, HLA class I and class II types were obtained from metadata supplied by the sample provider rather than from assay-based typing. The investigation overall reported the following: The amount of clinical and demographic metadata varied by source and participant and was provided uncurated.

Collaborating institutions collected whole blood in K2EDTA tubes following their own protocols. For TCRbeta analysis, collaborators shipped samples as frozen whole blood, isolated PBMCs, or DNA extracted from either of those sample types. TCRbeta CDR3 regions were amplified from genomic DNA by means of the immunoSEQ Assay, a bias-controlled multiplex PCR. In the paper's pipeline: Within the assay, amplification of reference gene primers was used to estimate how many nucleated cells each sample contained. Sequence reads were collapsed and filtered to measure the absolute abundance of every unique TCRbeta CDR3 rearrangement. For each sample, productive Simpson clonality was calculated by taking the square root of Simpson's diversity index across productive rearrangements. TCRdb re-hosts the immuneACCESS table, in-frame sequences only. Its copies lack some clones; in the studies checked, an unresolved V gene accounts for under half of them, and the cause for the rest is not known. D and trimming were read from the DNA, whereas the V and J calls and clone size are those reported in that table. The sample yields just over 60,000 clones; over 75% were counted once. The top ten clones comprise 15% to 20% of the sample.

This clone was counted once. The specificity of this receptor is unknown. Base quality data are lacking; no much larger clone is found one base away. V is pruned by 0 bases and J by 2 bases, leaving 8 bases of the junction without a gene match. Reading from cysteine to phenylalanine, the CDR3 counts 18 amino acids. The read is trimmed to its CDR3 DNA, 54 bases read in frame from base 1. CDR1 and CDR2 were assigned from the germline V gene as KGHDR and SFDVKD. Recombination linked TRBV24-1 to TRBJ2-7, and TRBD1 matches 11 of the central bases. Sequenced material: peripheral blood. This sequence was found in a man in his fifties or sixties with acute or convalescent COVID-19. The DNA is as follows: TGTGCCACCAGTGATTTGCGGGTCCCGGGACAGGGGGCCTACGAGCAGTACTTC. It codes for CATSDLRVPGQGAYEQYF.